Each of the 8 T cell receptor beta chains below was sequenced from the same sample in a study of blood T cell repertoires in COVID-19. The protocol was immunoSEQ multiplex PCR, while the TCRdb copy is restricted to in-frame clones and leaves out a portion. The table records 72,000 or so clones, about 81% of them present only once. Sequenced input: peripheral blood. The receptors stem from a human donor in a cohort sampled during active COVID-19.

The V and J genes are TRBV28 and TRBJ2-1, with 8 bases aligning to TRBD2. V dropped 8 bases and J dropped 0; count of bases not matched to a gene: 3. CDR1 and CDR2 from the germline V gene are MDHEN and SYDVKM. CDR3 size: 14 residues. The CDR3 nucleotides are TGTGCCAGCGCCGGGACTAGCTCCTACAATGAGCAGTTCTTC. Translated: CASAGTSSYNEQFF. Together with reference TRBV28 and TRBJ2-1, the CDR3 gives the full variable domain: DVKVTQSSRYLVKRTGEKVFLECVQDMDHENMFWYRQDPGLGLRLIYFSYDVKMKEKGDIPEGYSVSREKKERFSLILESASTNQTSMYLCASAGTSSYNEQFFGPGTRLTVL.

The CDR3 DNA is TGTGCCAGCAGCCCCGGGACAGGGGGCGAGAACTATGGCTACACCTTC. Its translation: CASSPGTGGENYGYTF. The chain carries TRBV11-2 and TRBJ1-2, with 12 bases matching TRBD1. This CDR3 is 16 amino acids long. Germline CDR1 reads SGHAT; CDR2 reads FQNNGV. V gave up 5 bases and J gave up 2 bases; unmatched junction bases: 6.

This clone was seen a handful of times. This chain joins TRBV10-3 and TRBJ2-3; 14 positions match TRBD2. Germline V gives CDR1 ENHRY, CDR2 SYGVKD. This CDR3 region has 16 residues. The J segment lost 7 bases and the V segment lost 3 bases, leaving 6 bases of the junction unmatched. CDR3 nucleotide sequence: TGTGCCATCAGTGACGGGACTAGCGGGAGCATGAATACGCAGTATTTT. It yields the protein CAISDGTSGSMNTQYF.

The CDR3 coding sequence is TGTGCCAGCAGCTTAGAGCCAGGGCCAGCCTACGAGCAGTACTTC. It yields the protein CASSLEPGPAYEQYF. The chain carries TRBV11-2 and TRBJ2-7; D is possibly TRBD1 (5 bases). The CDR3 runs to 15 residues. Trimming removed 0 bases from V and 2 bases from J, with 11 bases in between. Germline V gives CDR1 SGHAT, CDR2 FQNNGV.

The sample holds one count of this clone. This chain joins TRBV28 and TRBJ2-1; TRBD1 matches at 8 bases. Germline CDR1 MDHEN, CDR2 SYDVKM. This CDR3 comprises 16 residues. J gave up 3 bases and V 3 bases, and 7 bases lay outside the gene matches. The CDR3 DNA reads TGTGCCAGCAGTTTGAATTGGGACAGGCTCTACAATGAGCAGTTCTTC. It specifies CASSLNWDRLYNEQFF.

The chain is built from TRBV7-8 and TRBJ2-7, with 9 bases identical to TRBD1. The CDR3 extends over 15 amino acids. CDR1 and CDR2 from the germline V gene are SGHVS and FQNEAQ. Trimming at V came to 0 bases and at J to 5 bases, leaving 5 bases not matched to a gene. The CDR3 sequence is CASSLAGQGEHEQYF. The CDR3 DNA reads TGTGCCAGCAGCTTAGCGGGACAGGGTGAGCACGAGCAGTACTTC.

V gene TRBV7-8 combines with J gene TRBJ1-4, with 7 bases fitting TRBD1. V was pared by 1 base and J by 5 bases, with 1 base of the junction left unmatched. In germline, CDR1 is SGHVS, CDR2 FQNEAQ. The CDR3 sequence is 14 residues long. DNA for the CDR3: TGTGCCAGCAGCTTAGGACAGGGAAATGAAAAACTGTTTTTT. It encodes CASSLGQGNEKLFF. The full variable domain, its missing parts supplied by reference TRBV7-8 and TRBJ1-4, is GAGVSQSPRYKVAKRGQDVALRCDPISGHVSLFWYQQALGQGPEFLTYFQNEAQLDKSGLPSDRFFAERPEGSVSTLKIQRTQQEDSAVYLCASSLGQGNEKLFFGSGTQLSVL.

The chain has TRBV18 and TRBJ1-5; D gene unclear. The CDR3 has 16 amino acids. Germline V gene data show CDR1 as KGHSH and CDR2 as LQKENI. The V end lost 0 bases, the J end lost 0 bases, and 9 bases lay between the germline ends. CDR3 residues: CASSPPGSHSNQPQHF. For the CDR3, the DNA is TGTGCCAGCTCACCACCAGGGAGTCATAGCAATCAGCCCCAGCATTTT.